The entry below gives a single TCR beta chain sequence along with its context. These data come from a study of beta chain features in type 1 diabetes. Sequenced material consisted of expressed TCRB transcripts (all of the isolated RNA was reverse transcribed). Profiled with immunoSEQ multiplex PCR; TCRdb holds only in-frame clones, not every one. This table has approximately 250,000 clones, 9.6% appearing once. J gave up 6 bases and V 0 bases, and 10 bases lay outside the gene matches. The V gene's germline CDR1 is GTSNPN and CDR2 SVGIG (reference sequence). This CDR3 region has 16 residues. In total, each donor contributed a single heparinised blood draw that averaged about 110 mL.

Sequenced input: naive CD4+ T cells from blood. This clonotype was sampled from a woman under 30 in good health. The chain employs TRBV30 and TRBJ2-2; TRBD2 matches 7 bases. The CDR3 DNA reads as TGTGCCTGGAGTGTACGGCGGGGGAGAAACCCCGGGGAGCTGTTTTTT. This codes for CAWSVRRGRNPGELFF.